This is a list of T cell receptor beta chains from one sample in a study of cytomegalovirus exposure and HLA in healthy donors. Libraries were prepared by immunoSEQ multiplex PCR; TCRdb keeps only in-frame clonotypes and omits some of them. The sample consists of about 200,000 clones, roughly four fifths of them appearing once. The sample consisted of PBMCs. Source of these receptors: a man aged 25 to 40 in good health and CMV-seronegative. The conserved cysteine and the conserved F or W are not part of the CDR3 here. The D gene is left open where the match is weak.

d_call: TRBD2
v_call: TRBV6-1
cdr3_aa: ATRLAGVKETQY

d_call: NA
v_call: TRBV21-1
cdr3_aa: ASSQKLRGTSYEQY

d_call: NA
v_call: TRBV5-1
cdr3_aa: ASSLEGVSYNSPLH

d_call: TRBD1
v_call: TRBV5-1
cdr3_aa: ASSSEGTGGYEQY

d_call: TRBD2
v_call: TRBV5-4
cdr3_aa: ASSFSGGPREQF

d_call: NA
v_call: TRBV25-1
cdr3_aa: ASSPSGFYGYT

d_call: TRBD2
v_call: TRBV23-1
cdr3_aa: ASSQSAGLAETYNEQF

d_call: NA
v_call: TRBV4-2
cdr3_aa: ASSQVSAASYNEQF

d_call: NA
v_call: TRBV4-1
cdr3_aa: ASSLAGSSYEQY

d_call: TRBD2
v_call: TRBV2
cdr3_aa: ASSGLAGGQETQY

d_call: TRBD1
v_call: TRBV29-1
cdr3_aa: SVGQGAGELF

d_call: NA
v_call: TRBV6-1
cdr3_aa: ASSEVHEQY

d_call: TRBD1
v_call: TRBV6-5
cdr3_aa: ASSSGTGDYNEQF

d_call: NA
v_call: TRBV7-2
cdr3_aa: ASSHSRHQPQH

d_call: NA
v_call: TRBV19
cdr3_aa: ASSLGRYGNQPQH

d_call: TRBD1
v_call: TRBV2
cdr3_aa: ASSLRGQDSGNTIY

d_call: TRBD1
v_call: TRBV5-1
cdr3_aa: ASSLGDRNLHNSPLH

d_call: NA
v_call: TRBV25-1
cdr3_aa: ASSEYGGGNVLT

d_call: NA
v_call: TRBV5-5
cdr3_aa: ASSRMEVAYEQY

d_call: TRBD2
v_call: TRBV11-3
cdr3_aa: ASSLAGTSGGNEQF

d_call: TRBD1
v_call: TRBV19
cdr3_aa: ASSMGQVSYNEQF

d_call: TRBD2
v_call: TRBV11-3
cdr3_aa: ASSESSGRPNTGELF

d_call: NA
v_call: TRBV15
cdr3_aa: ATSGLRSYEQY

d_call: NA
v_call: TRBV11-3
cdr3_aa: ASSLTGDEQF

d_call: NA
v_call: TRBV27
cdr3_aa: ASSRDFSNQPQH

d_call: NA
v_call: TRBV5-1
cdr3_aa: ASSLAGPNTGELF

d_call: NA
v_call: TRBV2
cdr3_aa: ASSSQNYEQY